What follows is one TCR beta chain and its context. No antigen is known for it. This specimen comes from a study of T cells in Graves' hyperthyroidism and ophthalmopathy. General study points: Most clonotypes that expanded in the thyroid above 0.001 also showed up in blood. Model predictions of ophthalmopathy came a median about 6.3 months before onset.

Newly diagnosed hyperthyroidism patients aged 18 to 65 years had disease lasting under 2 months. V shed 5 bases and J 3 bases; nucleotides not matched to a gene: 9. Germline CDR1 reads MNHNY; CDR2 reads SVGAGI (reference sequence). This CDR3 has 16 residues. RNA transcripts served as the template for amplifying TCR beta CDR3 regions. A set of HTBI primers served as the primers for a first-round RT-PCR of the TCR CDR3. One entry per CDR3 protein results from TCRdb running MiXCR on the multiplex PCR reads. Counted here are about 560,000 distinct CDR3 sequences, roughly 50% occurring once; the ten biggest clones make up 8% to 8.5%.

The clonotype was recovered from a woman aged 18-29 years with Graves' hyperthyroidism. The chain recombines TRBV6-6 with TRBJ2-2, with 7 bases identical to TRBD2. The sample consisted of peripheral blood or thyroid tissue (not recorded which). DNA of the CDR3: TGTGCCAGCAGTGAAGTGGCTAGCGGATACACCGGGGAGCTGTTTTTT. Protein sequence: CASSEVASGYTGELFF.